This TCR beta chain derives from a study of blood T cell repertoires in COVID-19. How the authors handled the data: Amplifying reference gene primers gave estimates of nucleated cell counts. TCRdb's copy holds only in-frame clones and misses some; the assay was immunoSEQ multiplex PCR. That table furnishes V, J and clone size, whereas the DNA furnished D and trimming. The table shows 200,000 to 250,000 clones, with roughly 80% occurring only once. Germline CDR1 and CDR2: LNHDA and SQIVND (reference sequence). The V end lost 5 bases, the J end lost 5 bases, and 13 bases lay between the germline ends. The CDR3 has 14 residues.

What was sequenced was peripheral blood. The TCR originated in a woman aged 80 or over with acute or convalescent COVID-19. The chain is built from TRBV19 and TRBJ1-5, with a possible D match to TRBD1 (6 bases). The CDR3 is CASSDRQGDQPQHF. CDR3 bases: TGTGCCAGTAGTGACAGGCAGGGCGATCAGCCCCAGCATTTT.